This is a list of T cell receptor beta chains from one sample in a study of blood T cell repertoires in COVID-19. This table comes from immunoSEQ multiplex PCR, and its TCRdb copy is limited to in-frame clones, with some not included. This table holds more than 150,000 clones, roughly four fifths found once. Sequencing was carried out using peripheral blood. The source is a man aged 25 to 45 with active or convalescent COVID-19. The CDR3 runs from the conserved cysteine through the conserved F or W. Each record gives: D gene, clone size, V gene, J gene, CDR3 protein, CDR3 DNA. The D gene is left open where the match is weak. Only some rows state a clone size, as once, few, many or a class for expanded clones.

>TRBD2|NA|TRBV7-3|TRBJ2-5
CASSYSGGSTETQYF
TGTGCCAGCAGTTATAGCGGGGGGTCTACCGAGACCCAGTACTTC
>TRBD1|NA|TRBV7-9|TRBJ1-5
CASSGPGQGWGQPQHF
TGTGCCAGCAGCGGCCCTGGACAGGGGTGGGGGCAGCCCCAGCATTTT
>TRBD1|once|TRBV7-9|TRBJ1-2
CAGSRDRDNYGYTF
TGTGCCGGCAGCCGTGACAGGGATAACTATGGCTACACCTTC
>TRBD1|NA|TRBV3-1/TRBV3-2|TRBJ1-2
CASSHKQGHTGDGYTF
TGTGCCAGCAGCCATAAACAGGGGCACACCGGCGATGGCTACACCTTC
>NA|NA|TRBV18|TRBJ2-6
CASSPPGRSGANVLTF
TGTGCCAGCTCACCACCAGGGAGGTCTGGGGCCAACGTCCTGACTTTC
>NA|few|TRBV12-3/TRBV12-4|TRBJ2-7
CASSFWASEQYF
TGTGCCAGCAGTTTTTGGGCCTCCGAGCAGTACTTC
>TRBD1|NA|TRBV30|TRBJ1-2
CAWGDRAYYGYTF
TGTGCCTGGGGGGACAGGGCGTACTATGGCTACACCTTC
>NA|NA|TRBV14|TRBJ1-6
CASSQGYYSPSTLHF
TGTGCCAGCAGCCAAGGTTATTACAGTCCCTCGACCCTCCACTTT
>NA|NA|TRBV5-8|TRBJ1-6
CASRRQGLTSPLHF
TGTGCCAGCAGGAGGCAGGGACTCACTTCACCCCTCCACTTT
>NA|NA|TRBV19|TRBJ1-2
CASSIGQGSNYGYTF
TGTGCCAGTAGTATAGGCCAGGGTTCTAACTATGGCTACACCTTC
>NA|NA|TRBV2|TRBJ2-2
CASREWSTGELFF
TGTGCCAGCAGGGAATGGAGCACCGGGGAGCTGTTTTTT
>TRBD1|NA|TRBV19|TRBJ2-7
CASNLQTGDEQYF
TGTGCCAGTAACCTACAGACAGGGGACGAGCAGTACTTC
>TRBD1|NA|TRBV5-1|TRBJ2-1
CASSPTGYNEQFF
TGCGCCAGCAGCCCGACAGGGTACAATGAGCAGTTCTTC
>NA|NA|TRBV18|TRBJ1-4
CASSPRKAEEKLFF
TGTGCCAGCTCACCGAGGAAGGCGGAGGAAAAACTGTTTTTT
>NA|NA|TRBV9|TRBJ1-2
CASSDQAPGYYGYTF
TGTGCCAGCAGCGACCAGGCTCCCGGATACTATGGCTACACCTTC
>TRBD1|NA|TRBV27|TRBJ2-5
CASSLRGTGGSETQYF
TGTGCCAGCAGTCTGAGAGGGACAGGGGGCTCGGAGACCCAGTACTTC
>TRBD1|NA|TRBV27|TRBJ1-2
CASSLAARTGNGYTF
TGTGCCAGCAGTTTGGCCGCGCGGACAGGGAACGGCTACACCTTC
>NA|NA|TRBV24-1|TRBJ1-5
CATSEQGTQPQHF
TGTGCCACCAGCGAACAGGGTACGCAGCCCCAGCATTTT
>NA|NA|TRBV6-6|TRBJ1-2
CASPGAGTRGYTF
TGTGCCAGCCCCGGGGCCGGGACTAGGGGCTACACCTTC
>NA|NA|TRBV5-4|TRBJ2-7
CASSPAPTGSYEQYF
TGTGCCAGCAGCCCCGCTCCAACAGGCTCCTACGAGCAGTACTTC
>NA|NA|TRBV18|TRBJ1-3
CASSPMGKPGGLSGNTIYF
TGTGCCAGCTCACCTATGGGTAAACCGGGGGGCCTCTCTGGAAACACCATATATTTT
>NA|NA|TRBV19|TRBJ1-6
CASSEADSPLHF
TGTGCCAGTAGTGAGGCCGATTCACCCCTCCACTTT
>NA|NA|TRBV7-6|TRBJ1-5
CASSPRDGTDQPQHF
TGTGCCAGCAGCCCCCGGGACGGGACTGATCAGCCCCAGCATTTT
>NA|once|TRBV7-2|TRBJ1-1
CASSLAEGVTEAFF
TGTGCCAGCAGCCTAGCTGAGGGAGTCACTGAAGCTTTCTTT
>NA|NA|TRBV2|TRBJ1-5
CASSARGRVRNNQPQHF
TGTGCCAGCAGTGCCCGGGGGAGGGTGAGGAACAATCAGCCCCAGCATTTT
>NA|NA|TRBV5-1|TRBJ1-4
CASSFPAGSNGPPEKLFF
TGCGCCAGCAGCTTCCCAGCGGGGAGTAATGGACCTCCAGAAAAACTGTTTTTT
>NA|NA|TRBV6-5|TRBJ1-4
CASSLGQGPNEKLFF
TGTGCCAGCAGCCTCGGGCAGGGCCCTAATGAAAAACTGTTTTTT
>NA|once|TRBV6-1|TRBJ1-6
CASSERTVPNSYNSPLHF
TGTGCCAGCAGTGAAAGAACAGTTCCGAATTCCTATAATTCACCCCTCCACTTT
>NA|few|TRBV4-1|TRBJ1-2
CASSQISDGYTF
TGCGCCAGCAGCCAGATAAGCGATGGCTACACCTTC
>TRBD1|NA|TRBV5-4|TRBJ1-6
CASSQTGFNDSPLHF
TGTGCCAGCAGCCAGACAGGGTTTAATGATTCACCCCTCCACTTT
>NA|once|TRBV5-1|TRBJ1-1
CASSSFSGDTEAFF
TGCGCCAGCAGCTCCTTCTCGGGGGACACTGAAGCTTTCTTT
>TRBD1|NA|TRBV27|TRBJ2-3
CASSPAWTGPSTDTQYF
TGTGCCAGCAGTCCCGCTTGGACAGGCCCCAGCACAGATACGCAGTATTTT
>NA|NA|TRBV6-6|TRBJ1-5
CASTQGWVNQPQHF
TGTGCCAGCACCCAGGGGTGGGTCAATCAGCCCCAGCATTTT
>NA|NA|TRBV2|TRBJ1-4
CASTGQGGTLTNEKLFF
TGTGCCAGCACGGGTCAGGGTGGTACTCTAACTAATGAAAAACTGTTTTTT
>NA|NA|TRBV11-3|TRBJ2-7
CASSLEKGGDRTSYEQYF
TGTGCCAGCAGCTTAGAGAAGGGGGGGGACAGGACGTCCTACGAGCAGTACTTC
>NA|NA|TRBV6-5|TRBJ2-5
CASRLQGAETQYF
TGTGCCAGCCGGCTTCAGGGCGCGGAGACCCAGTACTTC
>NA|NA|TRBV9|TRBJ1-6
CASSVGGDGGRSPLHF
TGTGCCAGCAGCGTAGGAGGGGACGGGGGTAGGTCACCCCTCCACTTT
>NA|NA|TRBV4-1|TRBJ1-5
CASSQQGSNQPQHF
TGCGCCAGCAGCCAACAGGGGAGCAATCAGCCCCAGCATTTT
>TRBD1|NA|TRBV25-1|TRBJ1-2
CASSEGQGRYGYTF
TGTGCCAGCAGTGAGGGACAGGGCCGGTATGGCTACACCTTC
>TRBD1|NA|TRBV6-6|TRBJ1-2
CASSYSTGPNDGYTF
TGTGCCAGCAGTTATTCGACAGGGCCAAATGATGGCTACACCTTC
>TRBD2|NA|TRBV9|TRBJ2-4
CASSGTSGLNIQYF
TGTGCCAGCAGCGGTACTAGCGGTCTAAACATTCAGTACTTC
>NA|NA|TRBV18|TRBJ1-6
CASSPRSQGNNSPLHF
TGTGCCAGCTCACCCCGATCACAGGGCAATAATTCACCCCTCCACTTT
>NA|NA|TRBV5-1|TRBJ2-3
CASRPQGSSTDTQYF
TGCGCCAGCAGACCGCAGGGGTCTAGCACAGATACGCAGTATTTT
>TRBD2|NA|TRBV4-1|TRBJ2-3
CASSQEGLDTDTQYF
TGCGCCAGCAGCCAAGAAGGACTAGACACAGATACGCAGTATTTT
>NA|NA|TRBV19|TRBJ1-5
CATNPKTAGNQPQHF
TGTGCCACCAACCCGAAGACAGCCGGCAATCAGCCCCAGCATTTT
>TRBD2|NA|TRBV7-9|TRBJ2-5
CASSLRLAGEETQYF
TGTGCCAGCAGCTTAAGACTAGCGGGAGAGGAGACCCAGTACTTC
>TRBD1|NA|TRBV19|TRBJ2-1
CASSIGTGGHNEQFF
TGTGCCAGTAGTATAGGGACAGGGGGGCACAATGAGCAGTTCTTC
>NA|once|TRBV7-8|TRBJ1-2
CASTRGASGYTF
TGTGCCAGCACCCGAGGGGCTTCTGGCTACACCTTC
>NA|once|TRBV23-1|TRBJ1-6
CASSQSFQGPRSSYNSPLHF
TGCGCCAGCAGTCAATCCTTCCAGGGCCCGAGGAGCTCCTATAATTCACCCCTCCACTTT
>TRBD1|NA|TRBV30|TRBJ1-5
CAWGDSSNQPQHF
TGTGCCTGGGGGGACAGTAGCAATCAGCCCCAGCATTTT
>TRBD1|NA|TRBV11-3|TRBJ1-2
CASSSSGMGTGDDGYTF
TGTGCCAGCAGCTCCTCCGGGATGGGGACAGGGGACGATGGCTACACCTTC
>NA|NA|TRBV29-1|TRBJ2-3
CSVERGLGADTQYF
TGCAGCGTAGAAAGGGGATTAGGGGCAGATACGCAGTATTTT
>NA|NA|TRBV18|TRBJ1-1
CASSPMNGGNTEAFF
TGTGCCAGCTCACCAATGAACGGGGGGAACACTGAAGCTTTCTTT